Below, 25 T cell receptor beta chains from the same sample are listed, as sequenced in a study of shared clonotypes between healthy human individuals. Profiled with immunoSEQ multiplex PCR; TCRdb holds only in-frame clones, not every one. The data show approximately 1.5 million clones, about 98.5% seen once. Specimen: naive CD4+ T cells sorted from blood. This sample's subset: CD45RA+ positively selected. The receptors originated from a man aged 25 to 45 in good health.

CDR3 amino acids: CASSLDYPSGDTQYF. CDR3 nucleotides: TGCGCCAGCAGCTTGGATTATCCTAGTGGAGATACGCAGTATTTT. The rearrangement joins TRBV5-1 to TRBJ2-3; D is undetermined. The germline gives CDR1 SGHRS, CDR2 YFSETQ. Trimming left V 0 bases short and J 5 bases short, with 13 bases between. The CDR3 extends over 15 amino acids.

Concerning this clone: Other DNA sequences in the sample encode the same CDR3. The rearrangement uses TRBV6-5 and TRBJ1-5; D is undetermined. V was shortened by 2 bases and J by 2 bases, with 7 bases between the two germline ends. This CDR3 spans 14 amino acids. Germline CDR1 reads MNHEY; CDR2 reads SVGAGI. The CDR3 is CASSYGVGNQPQHF. In nucleotides, the CDR3 is TGTGCCAGCAGTTACGGGGTGGGCAATCAGCCCCAGCATTTT.

Only one count was recorded for this clone. This chain uses TRBV7-3 with TRBJ2-7, with TRBD2 identical over 8 bases. The CDR3 has 19 amino acids. Germline V gene sequence: CDR1 SGHTA, CDR2 FQGTGA. Trimming took 2 bases from V and 6 from J; bases not matched to a gene: 21. The CDR3 sequence is CASSLAPLTPLAGQSEQYF. CDR3 nucleotide sequence: TGTGCCAGCAGCTTAGCCCCACTAACCCCCCTAGCGGGCCAGTCCGAGCAGTACTTC. Full variable domain (outside the CDR3, taken from reference TRBV7-3 and TRBJ2-7): GAGVSQTPSNKVTEKGKYVELRCDPISGHTALYWYRQSLGQGPEFLIYFQGTGAADDSGLPNDRFFAVRPEGSVSTLKIQRTERGDSAVYLCASSLAPLTPLAGQSEQYFGPGTRLTVT.

This rearrangement joins TRBV13 to TRBJ2-1, with 8 bases identical to TRBD2. The CDR3 spans 16 residues. With 5 bases clipped from V and 8 bases from J, the junction kept 14 bases outside the gene matches. Germline V CDR1 and CDR2: PRHDT, FYEKMQ (reference sequence). In DNA form, the CDR3 reads TGTGCCAGCAGCCATCGGGCAGCGGGAGATTACCATGAGCAGTTCTTC. It codes for CASSHRAAGDYHEQFF.

This sequence joins TRBV29-1 and TRBJ1-3; a possible D gene is TRBD1 (6 bases). CDR1 SQVTM and CDR2 ANQGSEA come from the germline V gene. The CDR3 runs to 15 residues. Trimming removed 2 bases from V and 2 bases from J, with 13 bases in between. The chain's CDR3 is CSVEIGRGAGNTIYF. DNA for the CDR3: TGCAGCGTTGAAATCGGAAGGGGGGCTGGAAACACCATATATTTT.

The rearrangement links TRBV6-5 to TRBJ1-5, with a tentative D call TRBD1 (5 bases). From germline, CDR1 is MNHEY and CDR2 SVGAGI. The ends were cut back, 6 bases at V and 7 bases at J, with 19 bases in the middle. The CDR3 runs 15 residues. The chain's CDR3 is CASRPPGAGQQPQHF. In DNA form, the CDR3 reads TGTGCCAGCAGACCCCCCGGGGCGGGGCAACAGCCCCAGCATTTT.

The chain joins TRBV7-8 to TRBJ2-1; 8 bases line up with TRBD2. This CDR3 is 14 amino acids long. Trimming at V came to 1 base and at J to 6 bases, leaving 2 bases not matched to a gene. CDR1 is SGHVS and CDR2 is FQNEAQ in the germline V gene. Here the CDR3 reads CASSLESGGNEQFF. Written as DNA, the CDR3 is TGTGCCAGCAGCTTAGAGAGCGGGGGCAATGAGCAGTTCTTC.

The chain employs TRBV2 and TRBJ1-2; tentatively, D is TRBD1 (5 bases). CDR1 and CDR2 (germline): SNHLY, FYNNEI. The V end lost 0 bases, the J end lost 4 bases, and 12 bases lay between the germline ends. The CDR3 covers 15 residues. The CDR3: CASSEAGGIGYGYTF. The CDR3 DNA sequence: TGTGCCAGCAGTGAAGCGGGGGGGATCGGCTATGGCTACACCTTC.

This chain connects TRBV5-1 to TRBJ2-1, with no clear D. CDR3 length: 13 amino acids. Germline CDR1 and CDR2: SGHRS and YFSETQ. V was clipped by 4 bases and J by 9 bases, with 14 bases between them. The CDR3 bases are TGCGCCAGCAGCCATCCCTCAGGCGGTGAGCAGTTCTTC. This translates into CASSHPSGGEQFF.

CDR3: CASSFERGTDTQYF. CDR3 nucleotide sequence: TGCGCCAGCAGCTTCGAGAGGGGCACAGATACGCAGTATTTT. The gene calls are TRBV5-1 and TRBJ2-3; the D gene is possibly TRBD2 (5 bases). Per the germline V gene, CDR1 is SGHRS and CDR2 is YFSETQ. The CDR3 is made up of 14 amino acids. The V end lost 2 bases, the J end lost 1 base, and 8 bases lay between the germline ends. Based on the CDR3 plus reference TRBV5-1 and TRBJ2-3, the full variable domain is KAGVTQTPRYLIKTRGQQVTLSCSPISGHRSVSWYQQTPGQGLQFLFEYFSETQRNKGNFPGRFSGRQFSNSRSEMNVSTLELGDSALYLCASSFERGTDTQYFGPGTRLTVL.

The V and J genes are TRBV25-1 and TRBJ1-4; D is undetermined. Germline V gene data show CDR1 as MGHDK and CDR2 as SYGVNS. The CDR3 loop spans 13 amino acids. The V and J ends lost 4 bases and 8 bases respectively, with 11 bases between them. CDR3 loop: CASSGRAGEKLFF. CDR3 DNA sequence: TGTGCCAGCAGTGGAAGGGCGGGGGAAAAACTGTTTTTT.

The chain uses TRBV6-5 and TRBJ2-1, with TRBD2 as a possible D gene (5 bases). Between the trimmed V and J ends, which lost 0 bases and 9 bases, there was a span of 12 bases. The CDR3 extends over 14 amino acids. The germline CDR1 and CDR2 sequences are MNHEY and SVGAGI. The CDR3 loop reads CASSYSSAVTEQFF. The DNA of the CDR3 is TGTGCCAGCAGTTACTCTTCAGCGGTCACTGAGCAGTTCTTC.

On this clone: Other DNA sequences of this sample code for an identical CDR3. The V gene is TRBV18, the J gene TRBJ1-5, with unresolved D. V lost 1 base to trimming and J lost 6 bases, with 7 bases between them. The CDR3 consists of 13 residues. The germline gives CDR1 KGHSH, CDR2 LQKENI. CDR3 sequence reads: CASSPQGSQPQHF. The CDR3 nucleotides read TGTGCCAGCTCACCACAGGGAAGTCAGCCCCAGCATTTT. The entire variable domain, with the rest obtained from reference TRBV18 and TRBJ1-5, is as follows: NAGVMQNPRHLVRRRGQEARLRCSPMKGHSHVYWYRQLPEEGLKFMVYLQKENIIDESGMPKERFSAEFPKEGPSILRIQQVVRGDSAAYFCASSPQGSQPQHFGDGTRLSIL.

This sequence joins TRBV6-1 and TRBJ2-7; 7 nucleotides line up with TRBD1. CDR3 length: 15 residues. In germline, CDR1 is MNHNS, CDR2 SASEGT. Trimming at V came to 5 bases and at J to 0 bases, leaving 7 bases not matched to a gene. The CDR3 DNA is TGTGCCAGCAGTTGGGACAGTTTGTACTCCTACGAGCAGTACTTC. Translated, it gives CASSWDSLYSYEQYF.

This sequence joins TRBV9 and TRBJ2-2, with D maybe TRBD1 (6 bases). The CDR3 covers 14 residues. Trimming removed 9 bases from V and 0 bases from J, with 12 bases in between. CDR1 and CDR2 from the germline V gene are SGDLS and YYNGEE. For the CDR3, the DNA is TGTGCCACCCAGGGGCGGACGAACACCGGGGAGCTGTTTTTT. Residues: CATQGRTNTGELFF.

This sequence joins TRBV28 and TRBJ2-7; the match to TRBD2 covers 13 bases. Germline V gene data show CDR1 as MDHEN and CDR2 as SYDVKM. Germline trimming cut 10 bases from V and 2 bases from J; bases unmatched to any gene: 8. The CDR3 consists of 15 residues. CDR3 residues: CAISRGTSGTYEQYF. CDR3 DNA: TGTGCCATCTCCCGGGGGACTAGCGGGACCTACGAGCAGTACTTC.

The gene calls are TRBV18 and TRBJ1-4, with 10 bases identical to TRBD1. This CDR3 region has 18 residues. Trimming took 4 bases from V and 3 from J; bases not matched to a gene: 11. Germline values: CDR1 KGHSH, CDR2 LQKENI. The CDR3: CASSLMTGGVEANEKLFF. CDR3 nucleotide sequence: TGTGCCAGCTCACTCATGACAGGGGGCGTTGAAGCTAATGAAAAACTGTTTTTT. Complete variable domain (other parts from reference TRBV18 and TRBJ1-4): NAGVMQNPRHLVRRRGQEARLRCSPMKGHSHVYWYRQLPEEGLKFMVYLQKENIIDESGMPKERFSAEFPKEGPSILRIQQVVRGDSAAYFCASSLMTGGVEANEKLFFGSGTQLSVL.

The J gene is TRBJ1-2, the V gene TRBV2, with D perhaps TRBD1 (5 bases). Germline V gene sequence: CDR1 SNHLY, CDR2 FYNNEI. The V end was cut by 6 bases, the J end by 4 bases, with 15 bases between. The CDR3 covers 14 residues. CDR3 region: CASRGGRGSYGYTF. The CDR3 DNA reads as TGTGCCAGCAGGGGCGGGAGGGGTAGCTATGGCTACACCTTC.

The rearrangement links TRBV28 to TRBJ2-4; perhaps D is TRBD1 or TRBD2 (5 bases each). The CDR3 is made up of 15 amino acids. Germline V gene data show CDR1 as MDHEN and CDR2 as SYDVKM. The V gene lost 2 bases and the J gene lost 8 bases, with 16 bases spanning the gap. The CDR3 is CASSLVWGPSDIQYF. The CDR3 coding sequence is TGTGCCAGCAGTTTAGTGTGGGGACCCTCGGACATTCAGTACTTC.

The J gene is TRBJ2-7, the V gene TRBV5-5; 8 positions match TRBD1. This CDR3 is built from 14 residues. The germline gives CDR1 SGHKS, CDR2 YYEKEE (reference sequence). With 3 bases clipped from V and 3 bases from J, the junction kept 5 bases outside the gene matches. The CDR3 sequence is CASSSRGQVYEQYF. The CDR3 nucleotides read TGTGCCAGCAGCTCCAGGGGGCAAGTCTACGAGCAGTACTTC.

The V and J genes are TRBV29-1 and TRBJ2-1; possibly TRBD1 or TRBD2 for D (6 bases each). Germline V lookup: CDR1 SQVTM, CDR2 ANQGSEA. V lost 7 bases and J 2 bases, leaving 18 bases between the germline ends. This CDR3 region has 15 residues. In DNA form, the CDR3 reads TGCAGCGGCCAGGGGCCTAGCGTAGCCTACAATGAGCAGTTCTTC. Translation gives CSGQGPSVAYNEQFF.

The chain has TRBV15 and TRBJ2-1; TRBD2 agrees at 8 bases. This CDR3 comprises 16 residues. The junction had 8 bases not matched to a gene; V was cut back by 5 bases and J by 2 bases. CDR1 LNHNV and CDR2 YYDKDF come from the germline V gene (reference sequence). CDR3 sequence: CATSARKGLAYNEQFF. Written as DNA, the CDR3 is TGTGCCACCAGCGCTAGGAAGGGACTAGCCTACAATGAGCAGTTCTTC.

The V and J genes are TRBV7-8 and TRBJ2-7, with 8 bases aligning to TRBD2. CDR1 SGHVS and CDR2 FQNEAQ come from the germline V gene. V shed 5 bases and J 3 bases; nucleotides not matched to a gene: 9. The CDR3 sequence is 15 residues long. CDR3 bases: TGTGCCAGCAGCACGCCGGGACTAGGGAACTACGAGCAGTACTTC. Protein: CASSTPGLGNYEQYF.

V is TRBV9 and J is TRBJ2-1; unclear D gene. The CDR3 is 17 residues long. The V gene lost 0 bases and the J gene lost 4 bases, with 17 bases spanning the gap. From germline, CDR1 is SGDLS and CDR2 YYNGEE. The CDR3 coding sequence is TGTGCCAGCAGCGTAGCCCCGGGCCCCCAAAATTACAATGAGCAGTTCTTC. This sequence encodes CASSVAPGPQNYNEQFF.

The rearrangement uses TRBV18 and TRBJ2-7; the match to TRBD1 covers 12 bases. There are 14 residues in the CDR3. The V segment lost 5 bases and the J segment 5 bases; nucleotides outside the gene matches: 4. The germline V gene encodes CDR1 KGHSH and CDR2 LQKENI. Here the CDR3 DNA reads TGTGCCAGCTCAAGTGGGACAGGGGGCGACGAGCAGTACTTC. It translates to CASSSGTGGDEQYF.